The rows below give T cell receptor beta chains drawn from one sample of a study of CD8 T cells in ankylosing spondylitis. MiXCR, applied by TCRdb to the 5' RACE reads, yields one record per CDR3 protein. The data show 250,000 to 400,000 distinct CDR3 sequences, roughly 12% seen once. The sequenced material came from blood, either unsorted or a sorted T cell fraction (not recorded which). The receptors here all came from a female donor with ankylosing spondylitis or in good health (not recorded which). Each CDR3 is given with its conserved first and last residue. The D gene is left open where the match is weak. Size tells how often a clone was seen (once, few, many) or the class of an expanded clone, and some rows leave it out.

>-|TRBV18|TRBJ2-5|TRBD1
CASSPDRGIAETQYF
TGTGCCAGCTCACCGGACAGGGGGATAGCGGAGACCCAGTACTTC
>many|TRBV20-1|TRBJ2-1|-
CSGLAETYNEQFF
TGCAGTGGGCTGGCCGAAACCTACAATGAGCAGTTCTTC
>-|TRBV19|TRBJ2-1|TRBD2
CASSMGTSEGYGAYNEQFF
TGTGCCAGTAGTATGGGGACTAGTGAAGGCTATGGGGCCTACAATGAGCAGTTCTTC
>few|TRBV12-3/TRBV12-4|TRBJ2-3|-
CASSFSGGSTDTQYF
TGTGCCAGCAGTTTCAGTGGGGGAAGCACAGATACGCAGTATTTT
>many|TRBV5-1|TRBJ2-7|-
CASSLGSQSHYEQYF
TGCGCCAGCAGCTTGGGCTCCCAAAGCCACTACGAGCAGTACTTC
>-|TRBV3-1|TRBJ2-1|-
CASSQDTSVSLGNEQFF
TGTGCCAGCAGCCAAGATACGTCAGTCTCATTGGGCAATGAGCAGTTCTTC
>many|TRBV7-2|TRBJ2-1|TRBD2
CASSLYSGDYNEQFF
TGTGCCAGCAGCTTATATAGCGGGGACTACAATGAGCAGTTCTTC
>many|TRBV29-1|TRBJ2-2|-
CSAFPVGRGELFF
TGCAGCGCTTTTCCCGTGGGGCGCGGGGAGCTGTTTTTT
>-|TRBV5-1|TRBJ1-4|-
CASSLGGRGKLFF
TGCGCCAGCAGCTTGGGGGGGCGTGGAAAACTGTTTTTT
>-|TRBV19|TRBJ2-2|-
CASTATVPGTGELFF
TGTGCCAGTACCGCGACGGTGCCGGGCACCGGGGAGCTGTTTTTT
>few|TRBV5-6|TRBJ2-7|-
CASSLPTSREQYF
TGTGCCAGCAGCTTGCCGACGAGTCGGGAGCAGTACTTC
>few|TRBV4-1|TRBJ1-5|TRBD1
CASSQRTGDHSNQPQHF
TGCGCCAGCAGCCAAAGAACAGGGGATCATAGCAATCAGCCCCAGCATTTT
>many|TRBV5-1|TRBJ2-7|-
CASSFGIPDHEQYF
TGCGCCAGCAGCTTCGGGATCCCTGACCACGAGCAGTACTTC
>many|TRBV29-1|TRBJ2-5|-
CSVTTGPGSETQYF
TGCAGCGTCACTACGGGACCGGGATCCGAGACCCAGTACTTC
>-|TRBV2|TRBJ2-1|-
CASNLGDRGNEQFF
TGTGCCAGCAACCTAGGAGATCGGGGGAATGAGCAGTTCTTC
>many|TRBV10-2|TRBJ2-1|TRBD2
CASSETSGGVIDEQFF
TGCGCCAGCAGTGAGACTAGCGGGGGTGTTATCGATGAGCAGTTCTTC
>few|TRBV30|TRBJ1-6|-
CAWSGRQRYNSPLHF
TGTGCCTGGAGTGGGCGACAGCGGTATAATTCACCCCTCCACTTT
>many|TRBV28|TRBJ2-1|-
CASSPGQGSGRRGDEQFF
TGTGCCAGCAGCCCGGGACAGGGAAGCGGGAGGAGAGGGGATGAGCAGTTCTTC
>-|TRBV2|TRBJ2-1|TRBD2
CASCQRGGDEQFF
TGTGCCAGCTGCCAGCGGGGAGGGGATGAGCAGTTCTTC
>many|TRBV4-3|TRBJ2-1|TRBD2
CASSQEGTSGSHEQFF
TGCGCCAGCAGCCAAGAAGGGACTAGCGGGAGTCATGAGCAGTTCTTC
>many|TRBV20-1|TRBJ1-1|TRBD1
CSATDRGSEAFF
TGCAGTGCCACCGACAGGGGCTCTGAAGCTTTCTTT
>-|TRBV6-5|TRBJ2-1|TRBD2
CASSYGRLAGAGGIEQFF
TGTGCCAGCAGTTATGGAAGGCTAGCGGGAGCCGGGGGGATTGAGCAGTTCTTC
>few|TRBV27|TRBJ1-6|-
CASSFSLNNSPLHF
TGTGCCAGCAGTTTCTCCCTTAATAATTCACCCCTCCACTTT
>many|TRBV20-1|TRBJ1-1|-
CSARDSLRPGGLNTEAFF
TGCAGTGCTAGAGATTCCCTACGGCCGGGCGGGCTGAACACTGAAGCTTTCTTT
>-|TRBV3-1|TRBJ1-1|-
CATQTGGMNTEAFF
TGTGCCACCCAGACCGGGGGCATGAACACTGAAGCTTTCTTT
>-|TRBV5-1|TRBJ2-2|-
CASTPKQELLTGELFF
TGCGCCAGCACCCCCAAACAGGAGCTGCTCACCGGGGAGCTGTTTTTT
>many|TRBV7-2|TRBJ2-5|-
CASSFPGSWETQYF
TGTGCCAGCAGCTTTCCCGGGAGTTGGGAGACCCAGTACTTC
>-|TRBV28|TRBJ2-1|TRBD2
CASKLGLAPAYNEQFF
TGTGCCAGCAAACTGGGACTAGCCCCCGCCTACAATGAGCAGTTCTTC
>many|TRBV18|TRBJ1-2|-
CASSPTRGSNYGYTF
TGTGCCAGCTCACCGACACGAGGTTCTAACTATGGCTACACCTTC
>few|TRBV20-1|TRBJ2-7|-
CSARGFADAGYEQYF
TGCAGTGCTAGAGGGTTCGCGGACGCCGGCTACGAGCAGTACTTC
>few|TRBV4-3|TRBJ2-7|TRBD2
CASSLRLAVTYEQYF
TGCGCCAGCAGCTTACGACTAGCGGTTACCTACGAGCAGTACTTC
>-|TRBV5-4|TRBJ2-5|-
CASSLSVKETQYF
TGTGCCAGCAGCTTGTCGGTGAAGGAGACCCAGTACTTC
>many|TRBV5-1|TRBJ2-5|-
CASSWRGAREETQYF
TGCGCCAGCAGCTGGAGGGGCGCCCGGGAAGAGACCCAGTACTTC
>many|TRBV20-1|TRBJ2-5|-
CSARPAEETQYF
TGCAGTGCTCGGCCGGCCGAAGAGACCCAGTACTTC
>many|TRBV5-6|TRBJ2-2|-
CASILGAETGELFF
TGTGCCAGCATCCTGGGGGCCGAAACCGGGGAGCTGTTTTTT
>many|TRBV7-3|TRBJ2-3|-
CASSWTVSSTDTQYF
TGTGCCAGCAGCTGGACAGTATCTAGCACAGATACGCAGTATTTT
>many|TRBV28|TRBJ1-2|-
CASSFLGRIYNYGYTF
TGTGCCAGCAGTTTCTTGGGACGGATCTATAACTATGGCTACACCTTC
>few|TRBV11-2|TRBJ2-7|TRBD2
CASSLVAGVTYEQYF
TGTGCCAGCAGCTTAGTCGCGGGGGTCACCTACGAGCAGTACTTC